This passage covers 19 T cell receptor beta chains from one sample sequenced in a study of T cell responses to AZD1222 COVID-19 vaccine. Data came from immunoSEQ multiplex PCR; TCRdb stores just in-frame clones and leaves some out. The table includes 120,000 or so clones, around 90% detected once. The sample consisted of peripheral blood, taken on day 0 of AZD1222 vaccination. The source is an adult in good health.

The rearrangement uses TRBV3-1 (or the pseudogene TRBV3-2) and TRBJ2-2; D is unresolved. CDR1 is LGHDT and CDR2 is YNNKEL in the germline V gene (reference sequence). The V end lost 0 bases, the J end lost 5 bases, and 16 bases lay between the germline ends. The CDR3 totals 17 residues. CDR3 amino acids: CASSQERSGGFTGELFF. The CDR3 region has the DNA TGTGCCAGCAGCCAAGAACGGTCGGGTGGGTTTACCGGGGAGCTGTTTTTT.

This chain's CDR3 is CASTPVGGSSEAFF. The CDR3 DNA follows: TGCGCCAGCACCCCCGTCGGGGGAAGTAGTGAAGCTTTCTTT. V gene TRBV5-1 combines with J gene TRBJ1-1; D is perhaps TRBD1 (5 bases). Per germline, CDR1 SGHRS and CDR2 YFSETQ. Trimming took 6 bases from V and 7 from J, leaving 19 bases between them. The CDR3 consists of 14 residues.

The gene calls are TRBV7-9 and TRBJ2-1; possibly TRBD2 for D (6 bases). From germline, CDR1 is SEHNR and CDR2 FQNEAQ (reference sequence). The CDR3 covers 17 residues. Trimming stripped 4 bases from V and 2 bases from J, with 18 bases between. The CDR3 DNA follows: TGTGCCAGCAGCTCCGAGATCTCGACTAGACCCTACAATGAGCAGTTCTTC. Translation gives CASSSEISTRPYNEQFF.

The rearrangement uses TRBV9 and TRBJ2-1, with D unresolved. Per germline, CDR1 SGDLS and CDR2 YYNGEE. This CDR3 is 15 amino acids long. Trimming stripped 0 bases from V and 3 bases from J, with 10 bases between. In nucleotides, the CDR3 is TGTGCCAGCAGCGTAGCCGGGCCTGTCTACAATGAGCAGTTCTTC. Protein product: CASSVAGPVYNEQFF.

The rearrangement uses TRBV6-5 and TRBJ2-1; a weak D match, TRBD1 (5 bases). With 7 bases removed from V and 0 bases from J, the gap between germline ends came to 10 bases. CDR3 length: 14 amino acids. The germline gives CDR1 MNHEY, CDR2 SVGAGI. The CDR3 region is CASTRQSSYNEQFF. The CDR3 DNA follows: TGTGCCAGCACCCGACAGAGCTCCTACAATGAGCAGTTCTTC.

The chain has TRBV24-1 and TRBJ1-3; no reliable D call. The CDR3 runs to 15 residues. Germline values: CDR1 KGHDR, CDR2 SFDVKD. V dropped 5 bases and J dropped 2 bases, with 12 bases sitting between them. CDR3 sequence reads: CATSAGIGAGNTIYF. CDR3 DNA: TGTGCCACCAGTGCCGGCATCGGCGCTGGAAACACCATATATTTT.

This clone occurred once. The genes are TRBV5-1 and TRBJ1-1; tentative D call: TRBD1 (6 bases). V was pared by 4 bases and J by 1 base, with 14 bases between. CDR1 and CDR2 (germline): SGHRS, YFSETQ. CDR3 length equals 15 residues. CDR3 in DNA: TGCGCCAGCAGCATAACCGGGACACAGAACACTGAAGCTTTCTTT. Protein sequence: CASSITGTQNTEAFF.

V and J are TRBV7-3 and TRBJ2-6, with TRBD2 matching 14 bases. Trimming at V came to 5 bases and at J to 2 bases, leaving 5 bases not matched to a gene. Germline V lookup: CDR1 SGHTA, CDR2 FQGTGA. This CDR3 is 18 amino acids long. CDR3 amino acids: CASSPGLAGVPGANVLTF. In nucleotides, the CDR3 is TGTGCCAGCAGCCCGGGACTAGCGGGAGTACCTGGGGCCAACGTCCTGACTTTC.

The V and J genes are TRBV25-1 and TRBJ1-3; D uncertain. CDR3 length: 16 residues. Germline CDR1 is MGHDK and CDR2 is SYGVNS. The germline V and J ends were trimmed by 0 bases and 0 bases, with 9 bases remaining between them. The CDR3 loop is CASSEYGQSSGNTIYF. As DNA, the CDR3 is TGTGCCAGCAGTGAATATGGCCAGAGCTCTGGAAACACCATATATTTT.

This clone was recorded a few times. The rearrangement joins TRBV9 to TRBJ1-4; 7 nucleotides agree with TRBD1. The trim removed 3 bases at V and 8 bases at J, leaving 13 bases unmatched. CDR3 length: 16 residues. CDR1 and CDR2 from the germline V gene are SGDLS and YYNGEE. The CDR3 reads CASSGTDREAWEKLFF. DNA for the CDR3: TGTGCCAGCAGCGGCACCGACAGGGAAGCGTGGGAAAAACTGTTTTTT.

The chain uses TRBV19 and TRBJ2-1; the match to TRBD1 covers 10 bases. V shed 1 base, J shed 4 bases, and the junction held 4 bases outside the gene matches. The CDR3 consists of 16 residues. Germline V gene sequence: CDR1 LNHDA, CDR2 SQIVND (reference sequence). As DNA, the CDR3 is TGTGCCAGTAGTATAGCCGCGGGACAGGGGTACAATGAGCAGTTCTTC. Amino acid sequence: CASSIAAGQGYNEQFF.

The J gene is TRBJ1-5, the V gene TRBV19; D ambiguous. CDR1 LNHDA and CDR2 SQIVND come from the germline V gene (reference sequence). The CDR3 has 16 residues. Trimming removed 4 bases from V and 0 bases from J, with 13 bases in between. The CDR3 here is CASSKWSAYSNQPQHF. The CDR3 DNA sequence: TGTGCCAGTAGTAAATGGTCCGCTTATAGCAATCAGCCCCAGCATTTT. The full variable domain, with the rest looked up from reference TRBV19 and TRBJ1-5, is DGGITQSPKYLFRKEGQNVTLSCEQNLNHDAMYWYRQDPGQGLRLIYYSQIVNDFQKGDIAEGYSVSREKKESFPLTVTSAQKNPTAFYLCASSKWSAYSNQPQHFGDGTRLSIL.

CDR3 protein: CASSRGTGTGAFF. The CDR3 nucleotides are TGTGCCAGCAGTCGAGGAACAGGGACAGGGGCTTTCTTT. This chain joins TRBV11-2 and TRBJ1-1, with 9 nucleotides matching TRBD1. The germline CDR1 and CDR2 sequences are SGHAT and FQNNGV. J was trimmed by 11 bases and V by 6 bases; bases with no gene match: 10. This CDR3 is 13 amino acids long.

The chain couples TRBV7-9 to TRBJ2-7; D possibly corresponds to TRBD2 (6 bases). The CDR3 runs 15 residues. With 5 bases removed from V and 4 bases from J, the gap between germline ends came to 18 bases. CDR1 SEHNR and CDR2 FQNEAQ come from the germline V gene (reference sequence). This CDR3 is CASSLPTTGEYEQYF. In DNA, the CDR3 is TGTGCCAGCAGCCTCCCAACGACGGGGGAATACGAGCAGTACTTC.

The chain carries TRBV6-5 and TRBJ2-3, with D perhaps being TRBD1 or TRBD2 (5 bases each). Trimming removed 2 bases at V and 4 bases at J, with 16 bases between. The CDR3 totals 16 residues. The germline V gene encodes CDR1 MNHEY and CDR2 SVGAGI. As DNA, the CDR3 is TGTGCCAGCAGTTACGACGGGACCGCCGGATCAGATACGCAGTATTTT. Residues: CASSYDGTAGSDTQYF.

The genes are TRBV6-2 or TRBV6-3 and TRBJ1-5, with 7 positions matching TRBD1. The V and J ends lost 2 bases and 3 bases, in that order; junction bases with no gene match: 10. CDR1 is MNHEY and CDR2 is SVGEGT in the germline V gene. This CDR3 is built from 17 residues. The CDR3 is CASSYNVRDRANQPQHF. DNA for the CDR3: TGTGCCAGCAGTTACAATGTCCGAGACAGGGCCAATCAGCCCCAGCATTTT.

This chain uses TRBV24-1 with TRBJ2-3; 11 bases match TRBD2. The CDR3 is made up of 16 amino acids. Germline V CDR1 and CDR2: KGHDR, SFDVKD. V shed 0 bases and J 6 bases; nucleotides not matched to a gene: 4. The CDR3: CATSDLLAGGPDTQYF. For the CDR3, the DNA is TGTGCCACCAGTGATTTGTTAGCGGGAGGGCCGGATACGCAGTATTTT.

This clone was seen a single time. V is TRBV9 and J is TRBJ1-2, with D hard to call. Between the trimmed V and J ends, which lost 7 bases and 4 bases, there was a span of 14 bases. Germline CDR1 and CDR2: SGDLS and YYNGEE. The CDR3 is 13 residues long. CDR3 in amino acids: CASGLGGSYGYTF. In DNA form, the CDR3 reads TGTGCCAGCGGATTGGGTGGTAGCTATGGCTACACCTTC.

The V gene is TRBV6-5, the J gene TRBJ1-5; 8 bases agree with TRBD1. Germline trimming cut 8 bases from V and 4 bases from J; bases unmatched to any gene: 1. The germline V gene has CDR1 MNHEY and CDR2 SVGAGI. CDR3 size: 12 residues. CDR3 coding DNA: TGTGCCAGCCAGGGGGCTAATCAGCCCCAGCATTTT. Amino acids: CASQGANQPQHF.